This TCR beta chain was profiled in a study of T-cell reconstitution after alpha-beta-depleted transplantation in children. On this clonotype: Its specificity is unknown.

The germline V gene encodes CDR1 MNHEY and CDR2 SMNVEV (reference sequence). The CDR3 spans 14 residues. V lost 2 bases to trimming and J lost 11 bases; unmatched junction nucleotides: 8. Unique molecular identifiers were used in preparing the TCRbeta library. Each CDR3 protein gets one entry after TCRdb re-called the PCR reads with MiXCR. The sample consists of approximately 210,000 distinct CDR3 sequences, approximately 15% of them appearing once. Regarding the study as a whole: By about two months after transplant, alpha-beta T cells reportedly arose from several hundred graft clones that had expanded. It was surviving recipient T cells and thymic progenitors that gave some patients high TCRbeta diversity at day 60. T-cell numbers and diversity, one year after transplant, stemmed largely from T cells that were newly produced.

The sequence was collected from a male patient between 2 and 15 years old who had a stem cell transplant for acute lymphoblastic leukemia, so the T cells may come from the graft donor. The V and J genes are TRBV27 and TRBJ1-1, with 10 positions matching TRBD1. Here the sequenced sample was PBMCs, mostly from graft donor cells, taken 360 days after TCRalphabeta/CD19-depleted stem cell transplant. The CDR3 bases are TGTGCCAGCAGTTTAGGGACAGGGGCGCGAGGGGCTTTCTTT. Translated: CASSLGTGARGAFF.